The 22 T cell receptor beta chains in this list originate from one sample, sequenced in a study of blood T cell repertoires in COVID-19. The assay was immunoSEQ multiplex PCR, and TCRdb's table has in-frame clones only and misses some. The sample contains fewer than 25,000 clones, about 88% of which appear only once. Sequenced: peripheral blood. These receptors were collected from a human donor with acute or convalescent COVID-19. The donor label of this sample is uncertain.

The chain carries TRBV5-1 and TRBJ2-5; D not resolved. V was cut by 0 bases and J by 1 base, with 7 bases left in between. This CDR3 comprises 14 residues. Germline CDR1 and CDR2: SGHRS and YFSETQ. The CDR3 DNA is TGCGCCAGCAGCTTGGGGGCAGCCCAAGAGACCCAGTACTTC. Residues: CASSLGAAQETQYF.

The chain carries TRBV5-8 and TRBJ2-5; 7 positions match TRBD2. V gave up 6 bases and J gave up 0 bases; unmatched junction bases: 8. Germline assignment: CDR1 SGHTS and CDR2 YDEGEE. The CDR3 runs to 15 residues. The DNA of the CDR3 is TGTGCCAGCACCCTCGGGAGGTCCAACCAAGAGACCCAGTACTTC. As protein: CASTLGRSNQETQYF.

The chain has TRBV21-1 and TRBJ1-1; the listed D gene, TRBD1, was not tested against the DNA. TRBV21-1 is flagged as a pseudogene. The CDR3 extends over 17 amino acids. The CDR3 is CASTSWTVCGGNTEAFF. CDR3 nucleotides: TGTGCCAGCACCAGTTGGACAGTCTGCGGAGGGAACACTGAAGCTTTCTTT.

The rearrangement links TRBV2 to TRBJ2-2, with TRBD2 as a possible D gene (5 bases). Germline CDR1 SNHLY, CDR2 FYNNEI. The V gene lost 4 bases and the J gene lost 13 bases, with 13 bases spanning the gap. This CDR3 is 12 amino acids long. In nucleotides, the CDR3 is TGTGCCAGCAGTGGAGAGGGCCGGGCGCTGTTTTTT. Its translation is CASSGEGRALFF.

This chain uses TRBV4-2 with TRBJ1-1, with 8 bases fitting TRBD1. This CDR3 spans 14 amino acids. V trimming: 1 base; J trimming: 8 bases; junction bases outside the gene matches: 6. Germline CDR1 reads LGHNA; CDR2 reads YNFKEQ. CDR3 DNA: TGTGCCAGCAGCCAAGGTCCAGGGGGCGAGGAAGCTTTCTTT. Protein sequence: CASSQGPGGEEAFF.

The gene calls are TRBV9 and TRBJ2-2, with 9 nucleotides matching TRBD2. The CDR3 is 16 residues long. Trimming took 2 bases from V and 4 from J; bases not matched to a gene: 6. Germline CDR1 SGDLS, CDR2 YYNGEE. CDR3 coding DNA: TGTGCCAGCAGCGTCCGACTAGCGGAAACCACCGGGGAGCTGTTTTTT. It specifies CASSVRLAETTGELFF.

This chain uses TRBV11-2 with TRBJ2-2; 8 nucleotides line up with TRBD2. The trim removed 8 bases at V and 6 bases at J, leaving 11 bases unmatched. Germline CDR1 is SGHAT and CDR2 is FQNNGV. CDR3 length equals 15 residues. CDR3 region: CASSYSGGAAGELFF. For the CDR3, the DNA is TGTGCCAGCTCCTACTCCGGGGGGGCTGCCGGGGAGCTGTTTTTT.

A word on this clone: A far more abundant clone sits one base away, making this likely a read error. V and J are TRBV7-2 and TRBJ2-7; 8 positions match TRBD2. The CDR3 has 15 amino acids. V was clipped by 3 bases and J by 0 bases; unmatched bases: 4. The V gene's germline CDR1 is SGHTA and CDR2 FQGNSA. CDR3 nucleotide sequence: TGTGCCAGCAGCTTCGGGGGGGGGCTCTCCTACGAGCAGTACTTC. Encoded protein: CASSFGGGLSYEQYF.

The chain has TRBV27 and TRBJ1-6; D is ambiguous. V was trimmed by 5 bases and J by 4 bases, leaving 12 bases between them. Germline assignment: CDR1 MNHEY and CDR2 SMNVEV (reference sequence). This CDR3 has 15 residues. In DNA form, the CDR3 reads TGTGCCAGCAGTCCGGCTTCGACTTATAATTCACCCCTCCACTTT. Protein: CASSPASTYNSPLHF.

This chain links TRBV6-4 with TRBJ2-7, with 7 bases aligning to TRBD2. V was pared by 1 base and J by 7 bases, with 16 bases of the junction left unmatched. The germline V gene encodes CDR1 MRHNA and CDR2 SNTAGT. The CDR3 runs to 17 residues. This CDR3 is CASSDFLTLRRGIEQYF. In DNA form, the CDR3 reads TGTGCCAGCAGTGACTTCTTAACCCTCCGGCGGGGGATAGAGCAGTACTTC.

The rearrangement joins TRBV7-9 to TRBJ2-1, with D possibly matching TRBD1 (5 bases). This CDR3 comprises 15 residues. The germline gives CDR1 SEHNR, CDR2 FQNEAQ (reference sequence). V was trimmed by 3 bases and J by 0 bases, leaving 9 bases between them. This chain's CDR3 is CASSLEGDSYNEQFF. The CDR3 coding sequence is TGTGCCAGCAGCTTGGAAGGGGACTCCTACAATGAGCAGTTCTTC.

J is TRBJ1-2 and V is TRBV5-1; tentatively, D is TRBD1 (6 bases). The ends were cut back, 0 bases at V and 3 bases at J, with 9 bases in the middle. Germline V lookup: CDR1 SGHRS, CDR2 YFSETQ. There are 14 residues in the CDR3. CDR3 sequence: CASSLVGGDYGYTF. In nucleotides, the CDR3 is TGCGCCAGCAGCTTGGTTGGGGGCGACTATGGCTACACCTTC.

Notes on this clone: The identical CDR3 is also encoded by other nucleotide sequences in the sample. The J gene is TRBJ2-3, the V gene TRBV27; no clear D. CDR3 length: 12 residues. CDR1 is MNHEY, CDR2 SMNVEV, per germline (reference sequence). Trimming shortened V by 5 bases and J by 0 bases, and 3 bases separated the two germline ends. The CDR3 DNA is TGTGCCAGCAGTCCGAGCACAGATACGCAGTATTTT. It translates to CASSPSTDTQYF.

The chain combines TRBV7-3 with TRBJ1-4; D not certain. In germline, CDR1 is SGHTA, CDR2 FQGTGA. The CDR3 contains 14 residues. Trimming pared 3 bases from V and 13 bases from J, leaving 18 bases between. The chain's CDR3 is CASSFSSVRLVLFF. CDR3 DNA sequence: TGTGCCAGCAGCTTCTCCTCCGTGCGCCTAGTACTGTTTTTT.

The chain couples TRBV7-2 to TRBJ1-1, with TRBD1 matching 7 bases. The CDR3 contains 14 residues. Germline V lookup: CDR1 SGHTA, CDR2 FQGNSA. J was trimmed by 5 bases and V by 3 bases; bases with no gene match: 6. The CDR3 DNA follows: TGTGCCAGCAGCTTTAAAACAGGGGAAACTGAAGCTTTCTTT. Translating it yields CASSFKTGETEAFF.

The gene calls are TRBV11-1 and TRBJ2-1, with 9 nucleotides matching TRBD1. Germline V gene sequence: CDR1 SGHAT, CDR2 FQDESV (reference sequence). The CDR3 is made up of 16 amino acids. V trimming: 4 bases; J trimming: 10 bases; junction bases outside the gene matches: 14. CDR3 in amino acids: CASSSSGQGGVWEQFF. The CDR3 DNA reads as TGTGCCAGCAGCTCTTCGGGACAGGGTGGTGTGTGGGAGCAGTTCTTC.

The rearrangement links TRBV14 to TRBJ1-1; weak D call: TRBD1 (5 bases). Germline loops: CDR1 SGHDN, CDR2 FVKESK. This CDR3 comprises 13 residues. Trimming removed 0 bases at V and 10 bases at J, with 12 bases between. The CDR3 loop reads CASSQDVGPPAFF. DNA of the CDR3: TGTGCCAGCAGCCAAGATGTGGGGCCCCCAGCTTTCTTT.

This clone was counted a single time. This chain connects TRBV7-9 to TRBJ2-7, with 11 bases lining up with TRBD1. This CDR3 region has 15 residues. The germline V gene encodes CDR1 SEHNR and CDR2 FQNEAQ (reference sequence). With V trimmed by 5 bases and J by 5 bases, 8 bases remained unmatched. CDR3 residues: CASSTWTGGHDEQYF. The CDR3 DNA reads TGTGCCAGCAGCACCTGGACAGGGGGCCATGACGAGCAGTACTTC.

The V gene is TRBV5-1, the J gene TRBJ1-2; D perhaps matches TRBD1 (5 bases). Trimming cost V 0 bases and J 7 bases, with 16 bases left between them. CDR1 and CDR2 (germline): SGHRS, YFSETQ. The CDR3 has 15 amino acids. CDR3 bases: TGCGCCAGCAGCTTGGAGGGGACTCAAGGGCGTGGCTACACCTTC. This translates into CASSLEGTQGRGYTF. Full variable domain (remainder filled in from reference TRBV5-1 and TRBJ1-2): KAGVTQTPRYLIKTRGQQVTLSCSPISGHRSVSWYQQTPGQGLQFLFEYFSETQRNKGNFPGRFSGRQFSNSRSEMNVSTLELGDSALYLCASSLEGTQGRGYTFGSGTRLTVV.

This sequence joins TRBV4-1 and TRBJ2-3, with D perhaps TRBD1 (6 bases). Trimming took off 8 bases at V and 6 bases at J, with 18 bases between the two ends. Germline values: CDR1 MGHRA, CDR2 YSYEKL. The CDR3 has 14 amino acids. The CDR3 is CASSHLQGADTQYF. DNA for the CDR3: TGCGCCAGCTCCCACCTACAGGGTGCCGATACGCAGTATTTT.

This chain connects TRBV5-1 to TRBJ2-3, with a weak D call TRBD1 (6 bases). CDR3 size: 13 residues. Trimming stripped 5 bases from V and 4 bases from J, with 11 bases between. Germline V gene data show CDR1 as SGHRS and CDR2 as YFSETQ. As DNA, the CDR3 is TGCGCCAGCAGTGTGCCAGGGGCAGATACGCAGTATTTT. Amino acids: CASSVPGADTQYF.

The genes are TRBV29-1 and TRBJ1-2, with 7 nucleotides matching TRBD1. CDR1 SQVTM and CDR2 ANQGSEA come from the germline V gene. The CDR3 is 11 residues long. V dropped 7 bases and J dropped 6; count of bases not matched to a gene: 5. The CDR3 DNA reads TGCAGCGCCGGACAGGAGGATGGCTACACCTTC. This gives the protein CSAGQEDGYTF.